One sample yielded the 25 T cell receptor beta chains listed below, sequenced in a study of Tregs in tolerant kidney transplant recipients. Profiling relied on immunoSEQ multiplex PCR, and the TCRdb table lists in-frame clones only, not all of them. The top ten hold around 0.61% of the sample, which has 240,000 or so clones, around 82% seen once. Sample: CD4+ T cells from blood. These receptors came from a human donor in good health.

In regard to this clone: In the same sample, other DNA sequences code for this CDR3. The chain recombines TRBV15 with TRBJ1-2; D remains ambiguous. CDR1 is LNHNV, CDR2 YYDKDF, per germline (reference sequence). This CDR3 is 16 amino acids long. The V end was cut by 0 bases, the J end by 8 bases, with 19 bases between. The CDR3 protein is CATSREWDGGMGGYTF. For the CDR3, the DNA is TGTGCCACCAGCAGAGAGTGGGATGGAGGAATGGGGGGCTACACCTTC.

This chain joins TRBV5-1 and TRBJ2-3; 8 bases match TRBD1. V trimming: 6 bases; J trimming: 1 base; junction bases outside the gene matches: 4. The CDR3 is 14 residues long. CDR1 and CDR2 from the germline V gene are SGHRS and YFSETQ. As DNA, the CDR3 is TGCGCCAGCAACATACAGGGGGGCACAGATACGCAGTATTTT. Its translation: CASNIQGGTDTQYF. Together with reference TRBV5-1 and TRBJ2-3, the CDR3 gives the full variable domain: KAGVTQTPRYLIKTRGQQVTLSCSPISGHRSVSWYQQTPGQGLQFLFEYFSETQRNKGNFPGRFSGRQFSNSRSEMNVSTLELGDSALYLCASNIQGGTDTQYFGPGTRLTVL.

The V call is TRBV7-2, the J call TRBJ2-3; D is undetermined. This CDR3 region has 13 residues. V was clipped by 5 bases and J by 6 bases, with 12 bases between them. Per the germline V gene, CDR1 is SGHTA and CDR2 is FQGNSA. The CDR3 loop is CASSPGSVDTQYF. The DNA for the CDR3 is TGTGCCAGCAGCCCCGGATCAGTGGATACGCAGTATTTT.

The J gene is TRBJ2-1, the V gene TRBV11-3; TRBD1 matches at 7 bases. The CDR3 sequence is 15 residues long. J gave up 1 base and V 2 bases, and 2 bases lay outside the gene matches. Germline values: CDR1 SGHNT, CDR2 YENEEA. In DNA, the CDR3 is TGTGCCAGCAGCTTAAGACAGGGATCCTACAATGAGCAGTTCTTC. The encoded protein is CASSLRQGSYNEQFF.

This clone came up once. The chain joins TRBV6-5 to TRBJ1-2; no clear D gene. The germline V gene has CDR1 MNHEY and CDR2 SVGAGI. This CDR3 is built from 14 residues. Deletions cut 2 bases from V and 5 bases from J, with 12 bases between. CDR3 loop: CASSYRVNLYGYTF. The DNA for the CDR3 is TGTGCCAGCAGTTACCGGGTCAACTTATATGGCTACACCTTC.

In DNA, the CDR3 is TGTGCCACCAGCTTTTCGACAGGCCCAATCGGCGGAGGCTACACCTTC. Translated, it gives CATSFSTGPIGGGYTF. The chain couples TRBV15 to TRBJ1-2, with a weak D call TRBD1 (6 bases). The CDR3 has 16 residues. V was clipped by 5 bases and J by 8 bases, with 24 bases between them. CDR1 is LNHNV, CDR2 YYDKDF, per germline (reference sequence).

In its sample, this clone was seen a few times. The chain couples TRBV18 to TRBJ2-5; D call uncertain. V gave up 0 bases and J gave up 3 bases, with 8 bases separating them. This CDR3 comprises 14 residues. Germline-derived CDR1 and CDR2 are KGHSH and LQKENI. The CDR3: CASSPPGDKETQYF. The CDR3 nucleotides read TGTGCCAGCTCACCACCGGGTGATAAAGAGACCCAGTACTTC.

This chain connects TRBV5-4 to TRBJ1-2, with TRBD1 as a possible D gene (5 bases). V was pared by 3 bases and J by 3 bases, with 15 bases between. Per the germline V gene, CDR1 is SGHNT and CDR2 is YYREEE (reference sequence). The CDR3 is made up of 15 amino acids. CDR3 in DNA: TGTGCCAGCAGCTCCAGCAGGGATGGGGACTATGGCTACACCTTC. Its protein product is CASSSSRDGDYGYTF. The complete variable domain, with remaining parts taken from reference TRBV5-4 and TRBJ1-2, reads ETGVTQSPTHLIKTRGQQVTLRCSSQSGHNTVSWYQQALGQGPQFIFQYYREEENGRGNFPPRFSGLQFPNYSSELNVNALELDDSALYLCASSSSRDGDYGYTFGSGTRLTVV.

The chain recombines TRBV7-9 with TRBJ1-4; D is undetermined. The V gene's germline CDR1 is SEHNR and CDR2 FQNEAQ (reference sequence). This CDR3 contains 14 residues. The V end lost 3 bases, the J end lost 4 bases, and 9 bases lay between the germline ends. The CDR3 loop reads CASSFAVYNEKLFF. DNA of the CDR3: TGTGCCAGCAGCTTTGCTGTATATAATGAAAAACTGTTTTTT.

CDR3 residues: CASSGGRFRGYEKLFF. DNA of the CDR3: TGTGCCAGCAGTGGGGGCCGCTTCAGGGGTTATGAAAAACTGTTTTTT. This sequence joins TRBV25-1 and TRBJ1-4; possibly TRBD1 for D (6 bases). Trimming cost V 4 bases and J 6 bases, with 18 bases left between them. CDR1 is MGHDK, CDR2 SYGVNS, per germline. The CDR3 consists of 16 residues.

This clone has a handful of counts. V is TRBV6-1 and J is TRBJ2-7, with TRBD1 matching 7 bases. V dropped 1 base and J dropped 7; count of bases not matched to a gene: 10. Per the germline V gene, CDR1 is MNHNS and CDR2 is SASEGT. The CDR3 spans 15 residues. CDR3 in amino acids: CASSEGGQARREQYF. CDR3 nucleotide sequence: TGTGCCAGCAGTGAAGGAGGACAGGCGAGACGGGAGCAGTACTTC.

This chain joins TRBV30 and TRBJ2-6, with D possibly being TRBD1 or TRBD2 (7 bases each). The CDR3 totals 16 residues. V dropped 4 bases and J dropped 2 bases, with 15 bases sitting between them. Germline V gives CDR1 GTSNPN, CDR2 SVGIG (reference sequence). As DNA, the CDR3 is TGTGCCTGGACTAGAAGCGGGACAGCTGGGGCCAACGTCCTGACTTTC. Its protein is CAWTRSGTAGANVLTF.

This chain joins TRBV19 and TRBJ2-1; D is perhaps TRBD1 or TRBD2 (6 bases each). Germline V gene data show CDR1 as LNHDA and CDR2 as SQIVND (reference sequence). V lost 7 bases, J lost 9 bases, and 16 bases lay in between. This CDR3 is built from 13 residues. CDR3 nucleotides: TGTGCCAGTAAAACGGGGGCCCCCGGTGAGCAGTTCTTC. Amino acids: CASKTGAPGEQFF.

The rearrangement uses TRBV5-1 and TRBJ1-5; D is undetermined. The CDR3 covers 14 residues. Trimming took 0 bases from V and 5 from J, leaving 9 bases between them. The germline V gene has CDR1 SGHRS and CDR2 YFSETQ. CDR3 coding DNA: TGCGCCAGCAGCTTGGGGGATACGCATCAGCCCCAGCATTTT. Its translation is CASSLGDTHQPQHF.

CDR3 DNA: TGCGCCAGCAGCACGGGACCTGTTGGTGTTACGACTGAAGCTTTCTTT. Residues: CASSTGPVGVTTEAFF. The V and J genes are TRBV5-1 and TRBJ1-1; TRBD1 is a possible D gene (5 bases). Trimming took 4 bases from V and 5 from J, leaving 21 bases between them. The CDR3 runs to 16 residues. CDR1 SGHRS and CDR2 YFSETQ come from the germline V gene.

The CDR3 sequence: CASSNPGGVTDTQYF. CDR3 bases: TGTGCCAGTAGTAATCCGGGGGGAGTCACAGATACGCAGTATTTT. The chain uses TRBV19 and TRBJ2-3; 7 bases are a match to TRBD2. In germline, CDR1 is LNHDA, CDR2 SQIVND (reference sequence). CDR3 size: 15 residues. The V gene end was trimmed by 4 bases and the J gene end by 2 bases; junction bases not matched to a gene: 6. The full variable domain, its missing parts supplied by reference TRBV19 and TRBJ2-3, is DGGITQSPKYLFRKEGQNVTLSCEQNLNHDAMYWYRQDPGQGLRLIYYSQIVNDFQKGDIAEGYSVSREKKESFPLTVTSAQKNPTAFYLCASSNPGGVTDTQYFGPGTRLTVL.

This rearrangement joins TRBV5-1 to TRBJ2-5; 7 positions match TRBD2. The CDR3 length is 16 residues. Germline V gene lookup returns CDR1 SGHRS and CDR2 YFSETQ. With 0 bases clipped from V and 5 bases from J, the junction kept 10 bases outside the gene matches. Here the CDR3 DNA reads TGCGCCAGCAGCTTGGCCGTGGGCGGGGGAACGGAGACCCAGTACTTC. It codes for CASSLAVGGGTETQYF.

V gene TRBV2 combines with J gene TRBJ1-6, with D uncertain. The CDR3 runs to 14 residues. Looked up from germline, CDR1 is SNHLY and CDR2 is FYNNEI. The V end lost 8 bases, the J end lost 0 bases, and 8 bases lay between the germline ends. CDR3 loop: CASGMSSYNSPLHF. The CDR3 DNA is TGTGCCAGCGGCATGAGCTCCTATAATTCACCCCTCCACTTT.

V usage is TRBV15 and J usage is TRBJ1-5; 8 bases fit TRBD1. The CDR3 loop spans 16 amino acids. Germline assignment: CDR1 LNHNV and CDR2 YYDKDF (reference sequence). The V segment lost 5 bases and the J segment 3 bases; nucleotides outside the gene matches: 9. CDR3 DNA: TGTGCCACCAGCGCCCTGGGCAGGGGGCTCAATCAGCCCCAGCATTTT. This sequence encodes CATSALGRGLNQPQHF.

CDR3 in amino acids: CASSRDLNTEAFF. As DNA, the CDR3 is TGTGCCAGCTCCCGGGACCTAAACACTGAAGCTTTCTTT. The chain recombines TRBV18 with TRBJ1-1, with D possibly being TRBD1 (5 bases). The CDR3 covers 13 residues. The V end was cut by 6 bases, the J end by 2 bases, with 10 bases between. Germline V gives CDR1 KGHSH, CDR2 LQKENI.

The chain joins TRBV7-2 to TRBJ2-5, with D possibly being TRBD1 or TRBD2 (5 bases each). The J call may be in error: the DNA end matches TRBJ2-7 better. CDR1 is SGHTA and CDR2 is FQGNSA in the germline V gene. The CDR3 runs to 13 residues. Here the CDR3 DNA reads TGTGCCAGCAGCCGGGACCGTTCCTACGAGCAGTACTTC. It translates to CASSRDRSYEQYF.

This clone has just a few counts. V is TRBV5-4 and J is TRBJ2-7, with a weak D call TRBD2 (7 bases). The CDR3 runs 14 residues. Trimming pared 0 bases from V and 2 bases from J, leaving 9 bases between. Germline CDR1 and CDR2: SGHNT and YYREEE (reference sequence). The CDR3 bases are TGTGCCAGCAGCTTGGAGGGGGGGCCCTACGAGCAGTACTTC. It is translated as CASSLEGGPYEQYF.

The CDR3 sequence is CAWSTPPTGSNQPQHF. CDR3 bases: TGTGCCTGGAGTACCCCCCCGACAGGGAGTAATCAGCCCCAGCATTTT. The genes are TRBV30 and TRBJ1-5; 7 nucleotides align to TRBD1. Germline assignment: CDR1 GTSNPN and CDR2 SVGIG (reference sequence). This CDR3 contains 16 residues. V dropped 2 bases and J dropped 4; count of bases not matched to a gene: 11.

The chain carries TRBV5-1 and TRBJ2-3; no firm D call. Germline V lookup: CDR1 SGHRS, CDR2 YFSETQ. CDR3 length: 15 residues. The ends were cut back, 1 base at V and 8 bases at J, with 17 bases in the middle. CDR3 DNA sequence: TGCGCCAGCAGCTTGACCGGCCAGCCGACCAGTACGCAGTATTTT. Protein sequence: CASSLTGQPTSTQYF.

This chain joins TRBV5-1 and TRBJ2-2; TRBD1 or TRBD2 may be the D gene (6 bases each). V gave up 1 base and J gave up 4 bases, with 14 bases separating them. Germline CDR1 SGHRS, CDR2 YFSETQ. This CDR3 region has 16 residues. The CDR3 here is CASSLMGGLGTGELFF. The DNA for the CDR3 is TGCGCCAGCAGCTTGATGGGGGGCTTAGGCACCGGGGAGCTGTTTTTT.